This T cell receptor (beta chain) was captured in a study of T cell clones after liver transplantation. Study context: Samples came from ITN030ST, which attempted immunosuppression withdrawal within 2 years of liver transplantation. Until 12-24 months post-transplant, subjects got standard immunosuppression and no induction.

The CDR3 sequence is 14 residues long. Germline V gene data show CDR1 as SNHLY and CDR2 as FYNNEI. After removal of 6 bases from V and 7 bases from J, the junction contained 8 bases not matched to a gene. Method: immunoSEQ multiplex PCR; TCRdb's copy keeps in-frame clones and lacks some. The profile shows 70,000 to 80,000 clones, over 85% of them singletons. This material consisted of CD4+ T cells from blood, taken before liver transplant. The sequence derives from a human donor who received a liver transplant. The chain joins TRBV2 to TRBJ2-2; the match to TRBD2 covers 7 bases. The CDR3 DNA is TGTGCCAGCAGCCGCGCGCGGGAGATCGGGGAGCTGTTTTTT. Translation gives CASSRAREIGELFF.